The 17 T cell receptor beta chains presented below share a single source sample, sequenced in a study of human T cells and chemical hapten exposure. TCRdb called the RACE reads again in MiXCR, with one record for every CDR3 protein. The data contain 300,000 to 450,000 distinct CDR3 sequences, about 4.8% of them seen just once; the ten biggest clones take up about 2.2%. As for time point: patch test 1, 2 weeks after DPC sensitization. As for treatment: therapeutic diphenylcyclopropenone sensitization with weekly scalp DPC. Material: whole blood, obtained in connection with sensitization to the hapten diphenylcyclopropenone (DPC). All receptors come from a woman aged 45-60 years with alopecia areata. Some clones in this sample may be carry-over from other donors' samples.

This clonotype was counted ten times or more. CDR3 amino acids: CASSQTAQETQYF. CDR3 bases: TGTGCCAGCTCCCAGACAGCCCAAGAGACCCAGTACTTC. This chain joins TRBV28 and TRBJ2-5; the D gene is possibly TRBD1 (5 bases). Trimming took 8 bases from V and 1 from J, leaving 11 bases between them. This CDR3 contains 13 residues. Germline loops: CDR1 MDHEN, CDR2 SYDVKM.

This clonotype came up many times. The chain uses TRBV10-3 and TRBJ2-7; TRBD1 agrees at 10 bases. Looked up from germline, CDR1 is ENHRY and CDR2 is SYGVKD. Losses at the gene ends were 5 bases for V and 7 bases for J; bases not matched to a gene: 11. This CDR3 is built from 15 residues. CDR3 in DNA: TGTGCCATCAGTCCCCGGGACAGGGGCTCAAGGGAGCAGTACTTC. This codes for CAISPRDRGSREQYF.

This clonotype was observed many times. The genes are TRBV20-1 and TRBJ2-7, with D perhaps being TRBD1 or TRBD2 (5 bases each). Trimming pared 6 bases from V and 0 bases from J, leaving 15 bases between. This CDR3 region has 14 residues. Germline CDR1 reads DFQATT; CDR2 reads SNEGSKA (reference sequence). Written as DNA, the CDR3 is TGCAGTGCCGCCCCGGTGGGACGCTCCTACGAGCAGTACTTC. Translation gives CSAAPVGRSYEQYF.

This clonotype was detected ten times or more. V gene TRBV6-6 combines with J gene TRBJ1-5, with no clear D. The length of the CDR3 is 14 residues. V was cut by 7 bases and J by 7 bases, with 17 bases left in between. The germline V gene has CDR1 MNHNY and CDR2 SVGAGI (reference sequence). The CDR3 DNA sequence: TGTGCCAGCACTGAGCGGGGTGTCTGGCAGCCCCAGCATTTT. Protein sequence: CASTERGVWQPQHF.

The chain employs TRBV11-2 and TRBJ2-4; no clear D gene. The length of the CDR3 is 12 residues. V was trimmed by 6 bases and J by 7 bases, leaving 10 bases between them. Germline V gene sequence: CDR1 SGHAT, CDR2 FQNNGV. The CDR3 protein is CASRGLPNIQYF. The CDR3 bases are TGTGCCAGCAGAGGCCTACCCAACATTCAGTACTTC.

The table lists this clonotype with a few counts. The rearrangement joins TRBV20-1 to TRBJ1-6; D gene uncertain. CDR3 length equals 12 residues. V dropped 6 bases and J dropped 9 bases, with 12 bases sitting between them. In germline, CDR1 is DFQATT, CDR2 SNEGSKA (reference sequence). For the CDR3, the DNA is TGCAGTGCCGTAGACGTGGGTTCACCCCTCCACTTT. Amino acid sequence: CSAVDVGSPLHF.

This clonotype has ten or more counts. The chain recombines TRBV28 with TRBJ2-1, with D tentatively TRBD2 (6 bases). The length of the CDR3 is 15 residues. Trimming left V 11 bases short and J 0 bases short, with 17 bases between. Germline V lookup: CDR1 MDHEN, CDR2 SYDVKM. CDR3 nucleotide sequence: TGTGCCTCCTCTCAAGGAGGGAGCTCCTACAATGAGCAGTTCTTC. Translating it yields CASSQGGSSYNEQFF.

Ten or more counts support this clonotype. V usage is TRBV28 and J usage is TRBJ2-3; D not certain. This CDR3 has 16 amino acids. Germline V gene sequence: CDR1 MDHEN, CDR2 SYDVKM. V lost 3 bases and J 1 base, leaving 14 bases between the germline ends. The CDR3 loop is CASSFRGGPRTDTQYF. As DNA, the CDR3 is TGTGCCAGCAGTTTCCGTGGCGGTCCTCGCACAGATACGCAGTATTTT.

In this sample, this clonotype turned up a few times. This sequence joins TRBV27 and TRBJ1-5, with D possibly matching TRBD1 (5 bases). Per the germline V gene, CDR1 is MNHEY and CDR2 is SMNVEV (reference sequence). The CDR3 is 15 residues long. V was shortened by 7 bases and J by 4 bases, with 17 bases between the two germline ends. For the CDR3, the DNA is TGTGCCAGCAAGCGTGGGGGGGGAGAGAATCAGCCCCAGCATTTT. As protein: CASKRGGGENQPQHF.

This clonotype has at least ten counts. The chain carries TRBV7-9 and TRBJ2-7, with D maybe TRBD1 (6 bases). In germline, CDR1 is SEHNR, CDR2 FQNEAQ (reference sequence). V was trimmed by 1 base and J by 8 bases, leaving 12 bases between them. The CDR3 totals 13 residues. The CDR3 DNA sequence: TGTGCCAGCAGCTTAGGGGAAGGGGGTAAGCAGTACTTC. Translation gives CASSLGEGGKQYF.

V gene TRBV7-2 combines with J gene TRBJ2-3; 9 positions match TRBD2. The CDR3 runs 15 residues. J gave up 4 bases and V 1 base, and 3 bases lay outside the gene matches. Germline assignment: CDR1 SGHTA and CDR2 FQGNSA. The CDR3 DNA is TGTGCCAGCAGCTTAGATAGCGGGAGTCCAGATACGCAGTATTTT. Amino acid sequence: CASSLDSGSPDTQYF.

This clonotype was seen many times. The V gene is TRBV12-3 or TRBV12-4, the J gene TRBJ1-1; D ambiguous. The germline V and J ends were trimmed by 6 bases and 1 base, with 9 bases remaining between them. The CDR3 loop spans 13 amino acids. Here the CDR3 reads CASSLRQNTEAFF. The CDR3 DNA reads as TGTGCCAGCAGCTTAAGACAGAACACTGAAGCTTTCTTT.

This clonotype was seen a handful of times. The chain uses TRBV6-6 and TRBJ1-5, with D uncertain. Germline CDR1 MNHNY, CDR2 SVGAGI (reference sequence). This CDR3 has 13 residues. Trimming left V 2 bases short and J 3 bases short, with 5 bases between. CDR3 nucleotide sequence: TGTGCCAGCAGTTACCTCGACAATCAGCCCCAGCATTTT. Its protein is CASSYLDNQPQHF.

This clonotype was found a few times. The V call is TRBV10-3, the J call TRBJ2-7; no clear D gene. With 0 bases removed from V and 7 bases from J, the gap between germline ends came to 10 bases. This CDR3 region has 13 residues. Germline V CDR1 and CDR2: ENHRY, SYGVKD. The CDR3 DNA reads as TGTGCCATCAGTGAGTCCACGTCTGAAGAGCAGTACTTC. Translation: CAISESTSEEQYF.

This clonotype was seen many times. The chain employs TRBV12-3 or TRBV12-4 and TRBJ1-4, with D possibly being TRBD1 (6 bases). Trimming cost V 7 bases and J 5 bases, with 11 bases left between them. The CDR3 loop spans 13 amino acids. The CDR3 spells CASNRQANEKLFF. CDR3 coding DNA: TGTGCCAGCAACCGACAGGCAAATGAAAAACTGTTTTTT.

At least ten counts were recorded for this clonotype. The V and J genes are TRBV5-1 and TRBJ1-5; D unclear. The CDR3 totals 13 residues. The ends were cut back, 4 bases at V and 7 bases at J, with 12 bases in the middle. Germline lookup yields CDR1 SGHRS and CDR2 YFSETQ. CDR3 bases: TGCGCCAGCAGCCGTAATGAGGACCAGCCCCAGCATTTT. Encoded protein: CASSRNEDQPQHF.

The genes are TRBV2 and TRBJ1-3; unclear D gene. Germline V gene data show CDR1 as SNHLY and CDR2 as FYNNEI. CDR3 size: 13 residues. Trimming shortened V by 6 bases and J by 2 bases, and 8 bases separated the two germline ends. Written as DNA, the CDR3 is TGTGCCAGCAGGAGGGAGACTGGAAACACCATATATTTT. Its protein product is CASRRETGNTIYF. The full variable domain, completed using reference TRBV2 and TRBJ1-3, is EPEVTQTPSHQVTQMGQEVILRCVPISNHLYFYWYRQILGQKVEFLVSFYNNEISEKSEIFDDQFSVERPDGSNFTLKIRSTKLEDSAMYFCASRRETGNTIYFGEGSWLTVV.